One and the same sample provided the 21 T cell receptor beta chains below, sequenced in a study of response to subunit inactivated influenza vaccine. One entry per CDR3 protein, called by TCRdb with MiXCR from the RT-PCR reads. The data contain about 650,000 distinct CDR3 sequences, about 15% of them singletons. The source was PBMCs from blood, collected around 15 days before vaccination. These receptors were taken from a man in his fifties or sixties who received an inactivated influenza vaccine.

This clonotype was detected ten times or more. This chain connects TRBV4-2 to TRBJ1-4; D remains unclear. Trimming left V 5 bases short and J 0 bases short, with 16 bases between. CDR1 LGHNA and CDR2 YNFKEQ come from the germline V gene. There are 17 residues in the CDR3. The CDR3 here is CASSGSLTDPTNEKLFF. CDR3 DNA: TGTGCCAGCAGCGGATCCCTCACCGATCCAACTAATGAAAAACTGTTTTTT.

CDR3 nucleotides: TGTGCCAGCAGCTTCGACAGGGGGCGCCGAGGAAAAAGCAATCAGCCCCAGCATTTT. Encoded protein: CASSFDRGRRGKSNQPQHF. The chain recombines TRBV21-1 with TRBJ1-5; TRBD1 reflects the table's D call only, with no check against the DNA. TRBV21-1 is a pseudogene segment. The CDR3 loop spans 19 amino acids.

This clonotype appeared many times. The CDR3 loop reads CASSAAGTSHSEQFF. The CDR3 DNA is TGTGCCAGCAGCGCCGCCGGGACTAGCCACAGTGAGCAGTTCTTC. The rearrangement links TRBV9 to TRBJ2-1; 9 bases fit TRBD2. The trim removed 3 bases at V and 9 bases at J, leaving 10 bases unmatched. The CDR3 totals 15 residues. Germline V gives CDR1 SGDLS, CDR2 YYNGEE.

This clonotype has a count of ten or more. J is TRBJ2-5 and V is TRBV5-1; D is ambiguous. The CDR3 length is 14 residues. The germline V gene has CDR1 SGHRS and CDR2 YFSETQ. V lost 0 bases and J 5 bases, leaving 11 bases between the germline ends. The DNA of the CDR3 is TGCGCCAGCAGCTTGGCCGTTTTATCGGAGACCCAGTACTTC. Protein: CASSLAVLSETQYF. Looking up the rest from reference TRBV5-1 and TRBJ2-5 gives the full variable domain: KAGVTQTPRYLIKTRGQQVTLSCSPISGHRSVSWYQQTPGQGLQFLFEYFSETQRNKGNFPGRFSGRQFSNSRSEMNVSTLELGDSALYLCASSLAVLSETQYFGPGTRLLVL.

This clonotype has a count of ten or more. CDR3 protein: CASSPQAGNTGELFF. In DNA, the CDR3 is TGTGCCAGCAGTCCCCAAGCAGGGAACACCGGGGAGCTGTTTTTT. The chain uses TRBV12-3 or TRBV12-4 and TRBJ2-2; D is unclear. Trimming took 5 bases from V and 1 from J, leaving 11 bases between them. The CDR3 spans 15 residues.

The rearrangement links TRBV4-2 to TRBJ2-7; D is ambiguous. Per the germline V gene, CDR1 is LGHNA and CDR2 is YNFKEQ. The CDR3 extends over 14 amino acids. Trimming took 1 base from V and 2 from J, leaving 9 bases between them. CDR3: CASSQAGPPYEQYF. CDR3 bases: TGTGCCAGCAGCCAAGCTGGTCCACCCTACGAGCAGTACTTC.

The table lists this clonotype with many counts. The genes are TRBV5-1 and TRBJ2-5; 10 positions match TRBD2. Germline lookup yields CDR1 SGHRS and CDR2 YFSETQ. This CDR3 region has 15 residues. V gave up 4 bases and J gave up 1 base; unmatched junction bases: 4. The CDR3 DNA is TGCGCCAGCAGCACAACTAGCGGGGCCCAAGAGACCCAGTACTTC. The encoded protein is CASSTTSGAQETQYF.

This chain uses TRBV4-3 with TRBJ2-1; tentative D call: TRBD2 (6 bases). Per the germline V gene, CDR1 is LGHNA and CDR2 is YSLEER. Trimming shortened V by 2 bases and J by 2 bases, and 10 bases separated the two germline ends. The CDR3 runs 15 residues. For the CDR3, the DNA is TGCGCCAGCAGCCAATACCGGGAGACCTACAATGAGCAGTTCTTC. Translation: CASSQYRETYNEQFF.

The chain combines TRBV6-2 or TRBV6-3 with TRBJ2-7; 7 bases are a match to TRBD1. Trimming took 7 bases from V and 2 from J; bases not matched to a gene: 5. This CDR3 is built from 13 residues. Germline CDR1 and CDR2: MNHEY and SVGEGT. The CDR3 DNA is TGTGCCAGCACCGACAGGGTCCCCTACGAGCAGTACTTC. This encodes CASTDRVPYEQYF.

V usage is TRBV7-2 and J usage is TRBJ2-1, with TRBD2 matching 9 bases. This CDR3 has 15 amino acids. CDR1 is SGHTA and CDR2 is FQGNSA in the germline V gene. With 8 bases clipped from V and 0 bases from J, the junction kept 5 bases outside the gene matches. CDR3 sequence: CASLAGRSSYNEQFF. The CDR3 nucleotides read TGTGCCAGCCTAGCGGGAAGGAGCTCCTACAATGAGCAGTTCTTC.

This clonotype came up a few times. The chain recombines TRBV19 with TRBJ2-2, with a weak D call TRBD1 (6 bases). Deletions cut 1 base from V and 6 bases from J, with 12 bases between. The CDR3 runs to 15 residues. CDR1 and CDR2 from the germline V gene are LNHDA and SQIVND (reference sequence). The CDR3 spells CASSIGQAPSGELFF. CDR3 sequence (DNA): TGTGCCAGTAGTATAGGACAGGCTCCGTCCGGGGAGCTGTTTTTT.

The chain combines TRBV10-3 with TRBJ2-7; 9 bases are shared with TRBD1. The V segment lost 4 bases and the J segment 2 bases; nucleotides outside the gene matches: 3. Germline V gene lookup returns CDR1 ENHRY and CDR2 SYGVKD. The CDR3 has 14 amino acids. The CDR3 protein is CAISVGTGTYEQYF. The CDR3 bases are TGTGCCATCAGTGTGGGGACAGGGACCTACGAGCAGTACTTC.

V is TRBV14 and J is TRBJ2-7, with D perhaps given as TRBD1 or TRBD2 (5 bases each). This CDR3 has 16 residues. Trimming took 0 bases from V and 2 from J, leaving 14 bases between them. Germline loops: CDR1 SGHDN, CDR2 FVKESK. CDR3 bases: TGTGCCAGCAGCCAAGATTCGGGGCTAGATCCCTACGAGCAGTACTTC. Translated: CASSQDSGLDPYEQYF.

This clonotype was seen more than once but under ten times. As DNA, the CDR3 is TGTGCCAGCAGTTTTCATGGAGGAAGAGAGACCCAGTACTTC. Translation: CASSFHGGRETQYF. This chain uses TRBV12-3 or TRBV12-4 with TRBJ2-5; a weak D match, TRBD2 (5 bases). Trimming pared 3 bases from V and 4 bases from J, leaving 12 bases between. The CDR3 spans 14 residues.

The chain couples TRBV7-9 to TRBJ2-3; TRBD2 aligns across 7 bases. The CDR3 is 15 residues long. Looked up from germline, CDR1 is SEHNR and CDR2 is FQNEAQ (reference sequence). Trimming cost V 4 bases and J 0 bases; bases outside gene matches: 4. This CDR3 is CASSSVSGSTDTQYF. CDR3 bases: TGTGCCAGCAGCTCAGTTAGCGGGAGCACAGATACGCAGTATTTT.

This clonotype came up many times. The J gene is TRBJ2-2, the V gene TRBV5-1; D is possibly TRBD2 (6 bases). The CDR3 covers 15 residues. Trimming cost V 6 bases and J 1 base, with 13 bases left between them. The germline gives CDR1 SGHRS, CDR2 YFSETQ. CDR3 coding DNA: TGCGCCAGCACCCTTGGCGGGGTGAACACCGGGGAGCTGTTTTTT. The encoded protein is CASTLGGVNTGELFF.

This clonotype was detected only a few times. In DNA, the CDR3 is TGCAGTGCTAGACGATCAACAGGGGGTGGGACAGATACGCAGTATTTT. Translated: CSARRSTGGGTDTQYF. The chain joins TRBV20-1 to TRBJ2-3; 8 positions agree with TRBD1. CDR3 length equals 16 residues. CDR1 DFQATT and CDR2 SNEGSKA come from the germline V gene (reference sequence). V lost 2 bases, J lost 3 bases, and 10 bases stayed unmatched.

The gene calls are TRBV4-3 and TRBJ2-7; 11 bases align to TRBD2. The CDR3 covers 16 residues. V lost 3 bases, J lost 4 bases, and 8 bases stayed unmatched. Germline V lookup: CDR1 LGHNA, CDR2 YSLEER. CDR3 nucleotides: TGCGCCAGCAGCCAGGACCTTAGCGGGGGGGGGTACGAGCAGTACTTC. This gives the protein CASSQDLSGGGYEQYF.

The rearrangement links TRBV3-1 to TRBJ2-5, with 8 bases fitting TRBD1. The germline V gene encodes CDR1 LGHDT and CDR2 YNNKEL (reference sequence). V shed 4 bases, J shed 5 bases, and the junction held 9 bases outside the gene matches. The CDR3 consists of 15 residues. The CDR3 reads CASSRSGRGRETQYF. DNA for the CDR3: TGTGCCAGCAGCCGATCGGGCAGGGGGCGCGAGACCCAGTACTTC.

In this sample, this clonotype turned up many times. This chain connects TRBV12-3 or TRBV12-4 to TRBJ2-5, with 9 bases identical to TRBD1. V gave up 8 bases and J gave up 8 bases; unmatched junction bases: 9. The CDR3 is made up of 13 amino acids. The CDR3 region is CASFSGQGITQYF. The CDR3 coding sequence is TGTGCCAGCTTTTCCGGACAGGGGATTACCCAGTACTTC.

The V and J genes are TRBV10-3 and TRBJ2-3, with no clear D. V was cut by 7 bases and J by 5 bases, with 7 bases left in between. The CDR3 consists of 11 residues. Per germline, CDR1 ENHRY and CDR2 SYGVKD. CDR3 DNA: TGTGCCATCACAGTGGGAGATACGCAGTATTTT. As protein: CAITVGDTQYF.